This T cell receptor beta chain appears in the sequencing data of a study of T cells after somatic rescue of genetic block. Data came from immunoSEQ multiplex PCR; TCRdb stores just in-frame clones and leaves some out. Of 9,500 to 15,000 clones in the sample, about 69% were seen once. The CDR3 runs to 12 residues. Trimming removed 8 bases at V and 5 bases at J, with 12 bases between. The germline V gene has CDR1 MRHNA and CDR2 SNTAGT. The source of this sequence is a boy younger than 18. The sample was peripheral blood mononuclear cells (PBMCs). This chain joins TRBV6-4 and TRBJ1-2; D not certain. DNA for the CDR3: TGTGCCAGCTCCCGGTCGGGTTATGGCTACACCTTC. Encoded protein: CASSRSGYGYTF.